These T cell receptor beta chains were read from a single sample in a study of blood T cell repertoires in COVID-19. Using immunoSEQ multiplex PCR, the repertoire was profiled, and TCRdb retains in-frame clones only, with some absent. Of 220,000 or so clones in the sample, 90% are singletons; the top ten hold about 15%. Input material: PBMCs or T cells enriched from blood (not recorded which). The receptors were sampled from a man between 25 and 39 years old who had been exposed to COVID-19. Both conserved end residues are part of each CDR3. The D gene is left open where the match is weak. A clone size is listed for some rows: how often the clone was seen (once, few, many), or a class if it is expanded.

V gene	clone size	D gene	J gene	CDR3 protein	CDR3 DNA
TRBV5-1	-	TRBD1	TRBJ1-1	CASSLVGGQLNTEAFF	TGCGCCAGCAGCTTGGTTGGGGGACAGTTGAACACTGAAGCTTTCTTT
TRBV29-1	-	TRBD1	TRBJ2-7	CSVGEGGGYEQYF	TGCAGCGTTGGTGAAGGGGGCGGCTACGAGCAGTACTTC
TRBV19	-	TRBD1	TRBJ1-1	CASKTQGGMNTEAFF	TGTGCCAGTAAAACCCAGGGGGGCATGAACACTGAAGCTTTCTTT
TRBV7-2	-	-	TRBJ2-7	CASSLKIGQGYEQYF	TGTGCCAGCAGCTTAAAAATAGGTCAGGGCTACGAGCAGTACTTC
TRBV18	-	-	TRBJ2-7	CASSPPRTSASSYEQYF	TGTGCCAGCTCACCACCGCGAACTTCCGCTTCCTCCTACGAGCAGTACTTC
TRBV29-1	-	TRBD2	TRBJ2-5	CSVEESGGGPETQYF	TGCAGCGTTGAGGAAAGCGGGGGGGGACCAGAGACCCAGTACTTC
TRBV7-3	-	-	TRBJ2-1	CASSLSPGISYNEQFF	TGTGCCAGCAGCTTAAGCCCGGGTATATCCTACAATGAGCAGTTCTTC
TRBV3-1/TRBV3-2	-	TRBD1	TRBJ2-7	CASSQYYDRGRDEQYF	TGTGCCAGCAGCCAGTACTACGACAGGGGTCGTGACGAGCAGTACTTC
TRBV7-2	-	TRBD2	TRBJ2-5	CASSFKIGGAASETQYF	TGTGCCAGCAGCTTCAAAATCGGGGGGGCCGCTTCAGAGACCCAGTACTTC
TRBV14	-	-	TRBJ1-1	CASSQAQGFNTEAFF	TGTGCCAGCAGCCAAGCGCAGGGTTTCAACACTGAAGCTTTCTTT
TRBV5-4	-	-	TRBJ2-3	CASSLEGGGMDTQYF	TGTGCCAGCAGCTTGGAGGGAGGGGGGATGGATACGCAGTATTTT
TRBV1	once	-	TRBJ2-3	CTSSRGTGGFTDTQYF	TGCACCAGCAGCCGAGGGACAGGGGGTTTCACAGATACGCAGTATTTT
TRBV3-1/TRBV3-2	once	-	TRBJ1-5	CASSQGGKWGGQPQHF	TGTGCCAGCAGCCAAGGAGGGAAGTGGGGAGGCCAGCCCCAGCATTTT
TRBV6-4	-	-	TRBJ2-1	CASSAGDIYNEQFF	TGTGCCAGCAGTGCCGGGGATATTTACAATGAGCAGTTCTTC
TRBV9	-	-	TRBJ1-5	CASSPAGGVNQPQHF	TGTGCCAGCAGCCCCGCGGGAGGGGTTAATCAGCCCCAGCATTTT
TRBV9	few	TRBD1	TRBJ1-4	CASSAGQGEEKLFF	TGTGCCAGCAGCGCGGGACAGGGTGAGGAAAAACTGTTTTTT
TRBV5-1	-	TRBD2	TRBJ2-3	CASSYRLAETDTQYF	TGCGCCAGCAGCTACCGACTAGCGGAAACAGATACGCAGTATTTT
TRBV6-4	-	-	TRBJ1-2	CASSDSRRGVGYTF	TGTGCCAGCAGTGACTCGAGGAGGGGCGTTGGCTACACCTTC
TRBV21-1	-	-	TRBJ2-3	CASSRKKESGGAWDTQYF	TGTGCCAGCAGCAGAAAAAAGGAGAGCGGGGGGGCCTGGGATACGCAGTATTTT
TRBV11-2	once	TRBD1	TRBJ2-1	CASSTDRDNEQFF	TGTGCCAGCAGCACGGACAGGGACAATGAGCAGTTCTTC
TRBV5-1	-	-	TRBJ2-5	CASSSQGGETQYF	TGCGCCAGCAGCTCACAGGGAGGGGAGACCCAGTACTTC
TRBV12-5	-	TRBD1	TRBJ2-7	CASGDRGVGEQYF	TGTGCTAGTGGTGACAGGGGCGTCGGCGAGCAGTACTTC
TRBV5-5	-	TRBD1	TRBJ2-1	CASSLPGTGYEQFF	TGTGCCAGCAGCTTGCCCGGGACAGGATATGAGCAGTTCTTC
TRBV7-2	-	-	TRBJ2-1	CASSLVPSRPHEQFF	TGTGCCAGCAGCTTAGTCCCCTCCAGGCCCCATGAGCAGTTCTTC
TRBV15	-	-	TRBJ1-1	CATSRVSVNTEAFF	TGTGCCACCAGCAGGGTATCGGTCAACACTGAAGCTTTCTTT
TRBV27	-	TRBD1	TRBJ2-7	CASSPRQGLRYEQYF	TGTGCCAGCAGTCCTCGACAGGGGCTAAGGTACGAGCAGTACTTC
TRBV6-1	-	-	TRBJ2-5	CASSEQGDSGTQYF	TGTGCCAGCAGTGAACAGGGCGACTCAGGGACCCAGTACTTC
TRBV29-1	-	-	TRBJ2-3	CSVEGRYTDTQYF	TGCAGCGTTGAAGGCAGATACACAGATACGCAGTATTTT
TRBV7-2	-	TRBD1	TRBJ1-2	CASSPSGGAFGYTF	TGTGCCAGCAGCCCCTCAGGGGGCGCTTTTGGCTACACCTTC